The clone carrying this T cell receptor beta chain has only one observation. Antigen unknown. Sequence at one end of the junction differs from germline and may be a read error. This specimen belongs to a study of blood T cells in healthy people across ages. Whole-study findings and limits: Strong correlation was found linking TCR beta diversity to naive T cell percentage. A greater number of naive CD4+ cells and higher diversity distinguished long-lived donors from aged donors.

There were healthy Caucasian individuals from Russia, aged about 6 to 100, serving as donors. A second roughly 6 to 11 cycle PCR used barcoded and J-beta primers. Each CDR3 protein is one row after TCRdb ran MiXCR on the 5' RACE reads. Of around 600,000 distinct CDR3 sequences in the sample, around 48% were seen once. The germline CDR1 and CDR2 sequences are LGHDT and YNNKEL (reference sequence). CDR3 length equals 17 residues. This receptor was identified in an elderly man in good health. The chain carries TRBV3-1 and TRBJ2-3, with D tentatively TRBD1 or TRBD2 (5 bases each). Sequences were obtained from blood. The chain's CDR3 is CASSQDPAGHRGDTRYF. The DNA of the CDR3 is TGTGCCAGCAGCCAAGATCCCGCGGGCCATAGGGGCGATACGCGGTATTTT.